The 22 T cell receptor beta chains in this list originate from one sample, sequenced in a study of shared clonotypes between healthy human individuals (TCRdb year 2020). For the CD8 naive samples, CD45RO-negative cells were positively selected for CCR7, yielding a CD45RA+CCR7+ population from which TemRA cells were excluded. Library generation was performed with the immunoSEQ multiplex PCR assay. Here the immuneACCESS table is served through TCRdb, limited to in-frame sequences with V and J called. Missing clones are a known gap in these copies; in checked studies unresolved V genes cover under half, and the rest lacks a known reason. The sample table shows roughly 2.1 million clones, and roughly 91% are seen once. In total, the top ten clones hold roughly 1.8% of the sample. Sequencing was done on a sample of naive CD8+ T cells from PBMCs. Explained via the paper, the cell subset or site label denotes: CD45RA+CCR7+. These receptors were obtained from a man aged 18 to 30 in good health. Some clones in this sample may be carry-over from other donors' samples.

This clone appeared once. This chain links TRBV11-2 with TRBJ2-7; D ambiguous. The CDR3 extends over 14 amino acids. The V and J ends lost 1 base and 5 bases respectively, with 12 bases between them. Germline values: CDR1 SGHAT, CDR2 FQNNGV. Here the CDR3 DNA reads TGTGCCAGCAGCTTAGCCCCCGAGTCGGACGAGCAGTACTTC. It encodes CASSLAPESDEQYF.

The V call is TRBV19, the J call TRBJ1-5; 7 bases are a match to TRBD1. Germline V gives CDR1 LNHDA, CDR2 SQIVND (reference sequence). The CDR3 spans 15 residues. Trimming took 5 bases from V and 4 from J; bases not matched to a gene: 8. The CDR3 nucleotides are TGTGCCAGTAGTCTCGGACAGGTTAATAATCAGCCCCAGCATTTT. Its protein is CASSLGQVNNQPQHF.

This clone turned up a few times. Other DNA sequences of this sample code for an identical CDR3. Written as DNA, the CDR3 is TGTGCCAGCAGCTTGGGGACAGGGGAGCAGTACTTC. This translates into CASSLGTGEQYF. The J gene is TRBJ2-7, the V gene TRBV7-9; 9 positions match TRBD1. With V trimmed by 3 bases and J by 7 bases, 1 base remained unmatched. From germline, CDR1 is SEHNR and CDR2 FQNEAQ (reference sequence). CDR3 length equals 12 residues.

With respect to this clone: Relative to the germline gene, one junction end is altered; a read error may explain this. The rearrangement uses TRBV7-3 and TRBJ2-7, with 8 bases aligning to TRBD1. This CDR3 region has 13 residues. Germline CDR1 SGHTA, CDR2 FQGTGA. The CDR3 bases are TGTGCCAGCAGCCCCCGACAGGGGTACGCGCAGTACTTC. Its protein product is CASSPRQGYAQYF.

CDR3 nucleotides: TGTGCCAGCAGCGGCCTAGTTCCGGGACAGTCGAACACCGGGGAGCTGTTTTTT. Its protein is CASSGLVPGQSNTGELFF. V usage is TRBV11-2 and J usage is TRBJ2-2; 7 bases match TRBD1. The CDR3 is 18 residues long. V dropped 5 bases and J dropped 0; count of bases not matched to a gene: 12. Germline CDR1 and CDR2: SGHAT and FQNNGV.

This clone showed up just once. Here the CDR3 reads CASSTGQGGYYGYTF. CDR3 in DNA: TGTGCCAGCAGCACGGGACAGGGAGGGTACTATGGCTACACCTTC. The chain carries TRBV13 and TRBJ1-2; the match to TRBD1 covers 9 bases. Looked up from germline, CDR1 is PRHDT and CDR2 is FYEKMQ (reference sequence). Germline trimming cut 5 bases from V and 3 bases from J; bases unmatched to any gene: 7. The CDR3 loop spans 15 amino acids.

This sequence joins TRBV19 and TRBJ2-1; D gene ambiguous. Per germline, CDR1 LNHDA and CDR2 SQIVND (reference sequence). Trimming took off 4 bases at V and 5 bases at J, with 6 bases between the two ends. CDR3 length equals 12 residues. The CDR3 coding sequence is TGTGCCAGTAGTAAATTAGACAATGAGCAGTTCTTC. It yields the protein CASSKLDNEQFF.

J is TRBJ2-1 and V is TRBV4-1; the D gene is possibly TRBD2 (6 bases). The V end lost 4 bases, the J end lost 0 bases, and 10 bases lay between the germline ends. The CDR3 sequence is 15 residues long. Germline values: CDR1 MGHRA, CDR2 YSYEKL. The CDR3 protein is CASSLAAPSYNEQFF. The CDR3 DNA is TGCGCCAGCAGCCTAGCGGCACCCTCCTACAATGAGCAGTTCTTC.

This chain uses TRBV7-9 with TRBJ1-2; 10 bases agree with TRBD1. Germline V lookup: CDR1 SEHNR, CDR2 FQNEAQ (reference sequence). V lost 1 base and J lost 5; bases outside the gene matches: 7. The CDR3 consists of 16 residues. In DNA form, the CDR3 reads TGTGCCAGCAGCTTAGAGACAGGGGGCTTTCGGTATGGCTACACCTTC. The encoded protein is CASSLETGGFRYGYTF.

The rearrangement joins TRBV19 to TRBJ1-1, with 8 bases fitting TRBD1. The ends lost 3 bases at V and 0 bases at J; junction bases unmatched: 9. The CDR3 runs 17 residues. Germline assignment: CDR1 LNHDA and CDR2 SQIVND (reference sequence). For the CDR3, the DNA is TGTGCCAGTAGTATGGACAGGGAGGGGTCCGTGAACACTGAAGCTTTCTTT. It encodes CASSMDREGSVNTEAFF.

The V gene is TRBV5-4, the J gene TRBJ2-7, with 13 nucleotides matching TRBD2. CDR1 and CDR2 (germline): SGHNT, YYREEE (reference sequence). The ends lost 4 bases at V and 5 bases at J; junction bases unmatched: 9. This CDR3 has 16 residues. The CDR3 bases are TGTGCCAGCAGCCATCGCATAGGACTAGCGGGAGACGAGCAGTACTTC. It specifies CASSHRIGLAGDEQYF.

The chain joins TRBV5-1 to TRBJ2-7; 7 bases line up with TRBD1. In germline, CDR1 is SGHRS, CDR2 YFSETQ. This CDR3 is 15 amino acids long. The V and J ends lost 4 bases and 2 bases, in that order; junction bases with no gene match: 9. CDR3 in amino acids: CASSITTGLPYEQYF. CDR3 nucleotides: TGCGCCAGCAGCATTACGACAGGGTTGCCCTACGAGCAGTACTTC.

The V gene is TRBV28, the J gene TRBJ1-1; a possible D gene is TRBD1 (6 bases). The germline V and J ends were trimmed by 4 bases and 5 bases, with 8 bases remaining between them. CDR3 length: 12 amino acids. Germline CDR1 MDHEN, CDR2 SYDVKM. CDR3 region: CASSYRATEAFF. The DNA for the CDR3 is TGTGCCAGCAGTTACAGGGCTACTGAAGCTTTCTTT.

This clone was counted once. This rearrangement joins TRBV27 to TRBJ2-7; D not resolved. Between the trimmed V and J ends, which lost 3 bases and 3 bases, there was a span of 12 bases. This CDR3 is 14 amino acids long. CDR1 MNHEY and CDR2 SMNVEV come from the germline V gene (reference sequence). The CDR3 is CASSLVNRGYEQYF. The CDR3, as DNA: TGTGCCAGCAGTTTGGTAAACAGAGGCTACGAGCAGTACTTC.

V usage is TRBV5-1 and J usage is TRBJ2-3, with D perhaps TRBD2 (6 bases). CDR3 length: 16 amino acids. The germline V gene encodes CDR1 SGHRS and CDR2 YFSETQ. The V and J ends lost 2 bases and 0 bases respectively, with 13 bases between them. CDR3 region: CASSFPGGASTDTQYF. For the CDR3, the DNA is TGCGCCAGCAGCTTTCCGGGCGGGGCTAGCACAGATACGCAGTATTTT.

The V and J genes are TRBV4-1 and TRBJ1-4, with 7 positions matching TRBD1. The germline gives CDR1 MGHRA, CDR2 YSYEKL. The CDR3 totals 15 residues. Trimming removed 5 bases from V and 3 bases from J; junction bases left unmatched: 6. For the CDR3, the DNA is TGCGCCAGCAGCTCCGGGGACAGCTCTAATGAAAAACTGTTTTTT. Translating it yields CASSSGDSSNEKLFF.

The chain employs TRBV2 and TRBJ1-6; no clear D gene. Trimming shortened V by 8 bases and J by 8 bases, and 13 bases separated the two germline ends. The CDR3 has 13 amino acids. Germline V gene sequence: CDR1 SNHLY, CDR2 FYNNEI. This CDR3 reads CASSGGVDSPLHF. The CDR3 DNA follows: TGTGCCAGCTCTGGAGGCGTTGATTCACCCCTCCACTTT.

The gene calls are TRBV6-5 and TRBJ2-7; 8 bases agree with TRBD2. V was pared by 5 bases and J by 3 bases, with 6 bases of the junction left unmatched. The germline V gene encodes CDR1 MNHEY and CDR2 SVGAGI. The CDR3 is 14 amino acids. CDR3 DNA: TGTGCCAGCAGTGACCGGGAGGGGGGCTACGAGCAGTACTTC. Its translation: CASSDREGGYEQYF.

The chain couples TRBV9 to TRBJ2-7; D is unresolved. The V gene lost 3 bases and the J gene lost 7 bases, with 20 bases spanning the gap. CDR1 and CDR2 from the germline V gene are SGDLS and YYNGEE. CDR3 length equals 15 residues. The CDR3 nucleotides read TGTGCCAGCAGCGAGGGTCGGACGGGCCTCGGAGAGCAGTACTTC. As protein: CASSEGRTGLGEQYF.

V and J are TRBV15 and TRBJ2-2; 10 nucleotides align to TRBD1. The CDR3 covers 17 residues. CDR1 is LNHNV, CDR2 YYDKDF, per germline (reference sequence). V dropped 4 bases and J dropped 3; count of bases not matched to a gene: 8. This chain's CDR3 is CATSTIAGTGDTGELFF. The CDR3 nucleotides are TGTGCCACCAGCACCATTGCCGGGACAGGGGACACCGGGGAGCTGTTTTTT.

This chain uses TRBV2 with TRBJ2-1; a weak D match, TRBD2 (5 bases). CDR1 SNHLY and CDR2 FYNNEI come from the germline V gene. V was trimmed by 3 bases and J by 8 bases, leaving 5 bases between them. CDR3 length: 11 residues. The CDR3 here is CASSEEDEQFF. CDR3 coding DNA: TGTGCCAGCAGTGAGGAGGATGAGCAGTTCTTC. Full variable domain (remainder filled in from reference TRBV2 and TRBJ2-1): EPEVTQTPSHQVTQMGQEVILRCVPISNHLYFYWYRQILGQKVEFLVSFYNNEISEKSEIFDDQFSVERPDGSNFTLKIRSTKLEDSAMYFCASSEEDEQFFGPGTRLTVL.

This clone was counted once. The sample holds other DNA sequences that translate to the same CDR3. The V gene is TRBV4-1, the J gene TRBJ1-1, with D maybe TRBD1 (5 bases). The V end was cut by 1 base, the J end by 1 base, with 7 bases between. The germline V gene has CDR1 MGHRA and CDR2 YSYEKL. The CDR3 totals 14 residues. For the CDR3, the DNA is TGCGCCAGCAGCCAAGGGGGCGCGAACACTGAAGCTTTCTTT. Residues: CASSQGGANTEAFF.